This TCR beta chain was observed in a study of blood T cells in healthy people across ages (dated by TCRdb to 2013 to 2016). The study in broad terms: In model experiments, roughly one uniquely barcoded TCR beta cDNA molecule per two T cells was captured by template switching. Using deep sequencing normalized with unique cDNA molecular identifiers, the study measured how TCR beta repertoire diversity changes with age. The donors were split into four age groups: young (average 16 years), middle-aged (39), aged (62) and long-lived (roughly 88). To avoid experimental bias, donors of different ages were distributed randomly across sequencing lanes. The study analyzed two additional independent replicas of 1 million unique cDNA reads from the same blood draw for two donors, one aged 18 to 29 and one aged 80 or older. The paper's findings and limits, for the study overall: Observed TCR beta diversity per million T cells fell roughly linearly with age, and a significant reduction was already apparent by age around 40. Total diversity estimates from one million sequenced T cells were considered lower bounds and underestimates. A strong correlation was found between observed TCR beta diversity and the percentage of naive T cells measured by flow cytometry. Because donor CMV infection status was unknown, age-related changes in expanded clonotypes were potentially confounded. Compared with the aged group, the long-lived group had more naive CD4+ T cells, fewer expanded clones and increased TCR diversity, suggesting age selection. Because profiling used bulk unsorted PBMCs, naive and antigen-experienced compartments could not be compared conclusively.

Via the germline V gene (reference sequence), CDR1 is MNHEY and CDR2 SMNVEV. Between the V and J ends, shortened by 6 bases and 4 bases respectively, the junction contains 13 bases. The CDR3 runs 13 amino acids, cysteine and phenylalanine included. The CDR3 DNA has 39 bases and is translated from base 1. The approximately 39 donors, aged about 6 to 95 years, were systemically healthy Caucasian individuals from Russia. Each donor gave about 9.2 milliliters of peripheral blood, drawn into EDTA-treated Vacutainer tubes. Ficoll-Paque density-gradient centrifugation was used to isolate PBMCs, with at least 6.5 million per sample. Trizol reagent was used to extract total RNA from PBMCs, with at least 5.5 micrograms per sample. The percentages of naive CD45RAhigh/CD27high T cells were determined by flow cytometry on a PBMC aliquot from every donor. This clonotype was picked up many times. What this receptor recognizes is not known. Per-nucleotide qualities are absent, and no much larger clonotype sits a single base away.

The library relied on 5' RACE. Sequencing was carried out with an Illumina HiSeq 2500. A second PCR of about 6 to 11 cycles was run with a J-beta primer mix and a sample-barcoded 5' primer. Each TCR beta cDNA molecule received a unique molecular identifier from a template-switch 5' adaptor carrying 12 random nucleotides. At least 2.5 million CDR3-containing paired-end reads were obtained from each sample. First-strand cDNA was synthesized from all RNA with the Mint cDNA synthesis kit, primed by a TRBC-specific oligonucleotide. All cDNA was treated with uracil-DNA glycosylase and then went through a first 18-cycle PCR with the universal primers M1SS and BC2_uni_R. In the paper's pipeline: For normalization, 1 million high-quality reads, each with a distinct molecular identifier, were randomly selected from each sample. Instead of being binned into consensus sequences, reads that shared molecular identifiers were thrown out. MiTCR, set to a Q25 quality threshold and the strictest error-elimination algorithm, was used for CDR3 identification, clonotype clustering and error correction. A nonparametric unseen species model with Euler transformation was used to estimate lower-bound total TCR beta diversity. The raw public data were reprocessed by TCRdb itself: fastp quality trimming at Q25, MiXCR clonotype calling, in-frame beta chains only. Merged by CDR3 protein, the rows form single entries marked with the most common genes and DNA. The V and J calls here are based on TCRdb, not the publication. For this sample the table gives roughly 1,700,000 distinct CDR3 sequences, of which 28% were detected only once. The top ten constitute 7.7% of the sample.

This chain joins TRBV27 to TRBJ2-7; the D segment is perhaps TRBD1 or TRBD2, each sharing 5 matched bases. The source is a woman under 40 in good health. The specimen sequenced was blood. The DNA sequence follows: TGTGCCAGCAGGAGGGCAGGGTTATACGAGCAGTACTTC. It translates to CASRRAGLYEQYF.